The 8 T cell receptor beta chains reported below all come from one sample, sequenced in a study of cytomegalovirus exposure and HLA in healthy donors. The PCR had 60 Vbeta and 13 Jbeta primers. The assay was immunoSEQ multiplex PCR, and TCRdb's table has in-frame clones only and misses some. The table records about 170,000 clones, roughly 79% of them present only once. Sample: PBMCs. The receptors here all came from a woman aged 45-59 years in good health and CMV-seropositive.

The chain employs TRBV5-8 and TRBJ1-6; TRBD1 agrees at 8 bases. After removal of 0 bases from V and 8 bases from J, the junction contained 7 bases not matched to a gene. Germline lookup yields CDR1 SGHTS and CDR2 YDEGEE. The CDR3 loop spans 16 amino acids. For the CDR3, the DNA is TGTGCCAGCAGCTTGGAAAGGTCAGGGGGCTATTCACCCCTCCACTTT. Its translation is CASSLERSGGYSPLHF.

The V and J genes are TRBV7-2 and TRBJ1-5; no clear D. With 5 bases removed from V and 0 bases from J, the gap between germline ends came to 8 bases. Germline CDR1 SGHTA, CDR2 FQGNSA. This CDR3 comprises 14 residues. The chain's CDR3 is CASSQKFSNQPQHF. CDR3 nucleotide sequence: TGTGCCAGCAGCCAAAAATTTAGCAATCAGCCCCAGCATTTT.

In this sample, this clone turned up once. This chain links TRBV28 with TRBJ2-7; possibly TRBD1 for D (6 bases). V lost 6 bases, J lost 6 bases, and 12 bases lay in between. The CDR3 has 12 amino acids. Germline V CDR1 and CDR2: MDHEN, SYDVKM. The CDR3 DNA reads TGTGCCAGCAGGCAGCCAGGGGCCGAGCAGTACTTC. Residues: CASRQPGAEQYF.

V and J are TRBV28 and TRBJ1-1; D not certain. The germline gives CDR1 MDHEN, CDR2 SYDVKM. V lost 7 bases and J lost 4, with 22 bases in between. The CDR3 runs to 16 residues. CDR3 protein: CASTLIPRAGGTEAFF. The CDR3 coding sequence is TGTGCCAGCACACTCATACCACGGGCGGGCGGCACTGAAGCTTTCTTT.

A few counts support this clone. J is TRBJ1-1 and V is TRBV5-1, with 7 bases matching TRBD1. Germline V lookup: CDR1 SGHRS, CDR2 YFSETQ. J was trimmed by 2 bases and V by 4 bases; bases with no gene match: 5. There are 14 residues in the CDR3. The CDR3 DNA follows: TGCGCCAGCAGCATGACAGGGATAAACACTGAAGCTTTCTTT. As protein: CASSMTGINTEAFF.

The V and J genes are TRBV5-6 and TRBJ2-5, with 9 bases fitting TRBD1. The trim removed 0 bases at V and 6 bases at J, leaving 6 bases unmatched. The CDR3 extends over 15 amino acids. Looked up from germline, CDR1 is SGHDT and CDR2 is YYEEEE. The CDR3 is CASSLDGTGMKTQYF. CDR3 nucleotides: TGTGCCAGCAGCTTGGATGGGACAGGGATGAAGACCCAGTACTTC.

The chain has TRBV4-3 and TRBJ2-3; 13 positions match TRBD2. The CDR3 consists of 17 residues. With 2 bases clipped from V and 4 bases from J, the junction kept 6 bases outside the gene matches. Germline lookup yields CDR1 LGHNA and CDR2 YSLEER. This CDR3 is CASSQHTSGGAADTQYF. The CDR3 DNA is TGCGCCAGCAGCCAACATACTAGCGGGGGGGCGGCAGATACGCAGTATTTT.

This clone was counted between two and nine times. The CDR3 DNA reads TGTGCCAGCAGTGAATTCTGGGGGGGAAGACAGCCCCAGCATTTT. Translated: CASSEFWGGRQPQHF. The chain employs TRBV6-1 and TRBJ1-5; weak D call: TRBD1 (5 bases). With 2 bases removed from V and 7 bases from J, the gap between germline ends came to 15 bases. Germline V gene data show CDR1 as MNHNS and CDR2 as SASEGT. CDR3 length equals 15 residues.